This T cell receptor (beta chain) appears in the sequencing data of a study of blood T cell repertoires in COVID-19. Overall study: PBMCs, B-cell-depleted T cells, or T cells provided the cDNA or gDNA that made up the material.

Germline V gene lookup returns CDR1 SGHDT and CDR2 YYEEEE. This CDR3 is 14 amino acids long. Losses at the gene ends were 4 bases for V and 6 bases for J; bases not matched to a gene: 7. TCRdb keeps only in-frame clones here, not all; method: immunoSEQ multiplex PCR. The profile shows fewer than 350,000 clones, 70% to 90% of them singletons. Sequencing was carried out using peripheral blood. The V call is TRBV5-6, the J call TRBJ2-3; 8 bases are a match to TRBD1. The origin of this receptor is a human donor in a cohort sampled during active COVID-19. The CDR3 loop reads CASSPTGERDTQYF. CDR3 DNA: TGTGCCAGCAGCCCGACAGGGGAGAGGGATACGCAGTATTTT.